A single sample is the source of the 23 T cell receptor beta chains below, sequenced in a study of identical twins. TCRdb reanalysed the 5' RACE reads using MiXCR and keeps one entry per CDR3 protein. The repertoire includes around 1.7 million distinct CDR3 sequences, around 33% of them detected once, and around 0.25% sits in the top ten. Material for sequencing was cord blood. The receptor source for this set is a newborn girl in good health.

This clonotype was detected a few times. The chain is built from TRBV18 and TRBJ2-3; TRBD2 aligns across 7 bases. This CDR3 has 14 residues. Germline assignment: CDR1 KGHSH and CDR2 LQKENI. Unmatched junction bases numbered 7, after V lost 8 bases and J lost 2 bases. As DNA, the CDR3 is TGTGCCAGCGGACGGGACTACCTCACAGATACGCAGTATTTT. It codes for CASGRDYLTDTQYF.

This clonotype has more than one count but fewer than ten. The CDR3 loop is CASRTPGLATNTQYF. The CDR3 bases are TGTGCCAGCAGAACGCCGGGACTAGCCACTAATACGCAGTATTTT. The gene calls are TRBV5-6 and TRBJ2-3; TRBD2 aligns across 9 bases. The CDR3 is 15 residues long. J was trimmed by 7 bases and V by 5 bases; bases with no gene match: 11. Germline values: CDR1 SGHDT, CDR2 YYEEEE. Full variable domain (missing parts from reference TRBV5-6 and TRBJ2-3): DAGVTQSPTHLIKTRGQQVTLRCSPKSGHDTVSWYQQALGQGPQFIFQYYEEEERQRGNFPDRFSGHQFPNYSSELNVNALLLGDSALYLCASRTPGLATNTQYFGPGTRLTVL.

This chain connects TRBV27 to TRBJ2-5, with TRBD2 matching 11 bases. V was clipped by 2 bases and J by 11 bases; unmatched bases: 19. CDR3 length: 18 amino acids. Germline V lookup: CDR1 MNHEY, CDR2 SMNVEV (reference sequence). CDR3 loop: CASSLRQETSGTHNEQYF. In nucleotides, the CDR3 is TGTGCCAGCAGTTTACGGCAGGAGACTAGCGGGACACACAATGAGCAGTACTTC.

This sequence joins TRBV7-2 and TRBJ2-7; a possible D gene is TRBD2 (6 bases). The CDR3 is made up of 15 amino acids. Trimming stripped 7 bases from V and 3 bases from J, with 19 bases between. Germline V gene sequence: CDR1 SGHTA, CDR2 FQGNSA. For the CDR3, the DNA is TGTGCCAGCAATCTTTTTGGCGGGATCGTCTACGAGCAGTACTTC. The encoded protein is CASNLFGGIVYEQYF. Drawing the rest from reference TRBV7-2 and TRBJ2-7, the complete variable domain is GAGVSQSPSNKVTEKGKDVELRCDPISGHTALYWYRQSLGQGLEFLIYFQGNSAPDKSGLPSDRFSAERTGGSVSTLTIQRTQQEDSAVYLCASNLFGGIVYEQYFGPGTRLTVT.

This clonotype came up a few times. The CDR3 region is CASSLWTVVGSQPQHF. CDR3 bases: TGTGCCAGCAGTTTATGGACAGTAGTGGGGAGTCAGCCCCAGCATTTT. The chain uses TRBV28 and TRBJ1-5; maybe TRBD1 (5 bases). The CDR3 runs to 16 residues. Germline V CDR1 and CDR2: MDHEN, SYDVKM. V lost 0 bases and J lost 6, with 15 bases in between.

The chain carries TRBV4-1 and TRBJ1-4, with 7 positions matching TRBD1. The CDR3 has 15 amino acids. V shed 4 bases, J shed 4 bases, and the junction held 6 bases outside the gene matches. Germline V lookup: CDR1 MGHRA, CDR2 YSYEKL. CDR3 nucleotide sequence: TGCGCCAGCAGCCTTCGGACAGGCAATAATGAAAAACTGTTTTTT. Its protein product is CASSLRTGNNEKLFF.

The chain joins TRBV27 to TRBJ1-2, with 8 nucleotides matching TRBD1. V lost 0 bases and J lost 8; bases outside the gene matches: 17. The germline V gene has CDR1 MNHEY and CDR2 SMNVEV (reference sequence). The CDR3 is made up of 18 amino acids. In DNA, the CDR3 is TGTGCCAGCAGTTTATCTTTCACGAATCTTCAGGGGGCGGGGGGCTACACCTTC. The encoded protein is CASSLSFTNLQGAGGYTF.

The CDR3 spells CASSSRRDRAIGNEQFF. The CDR3 DNA sequence: TGTGCCAGCAGTTCCCGCCGGGACAGGGCAATTGGGAATGAGCAGTTCTTC. The chain carries TRBV6-6 and TRBJ2-1, with 9 nucleotides matching TRBD1. The CDR3 extends over 17 amino acids. CDR1 and CDR2 (germline): MNHNY, SVGAGI (reference sequence). The trim removed 4 bases at V and 7 bases at J, leaving 14 bases unmatched.

V gene TRBV12-3 or TRBV12-4 combines with J gene TRBJ2-7; 9 positions agree with TRBD1. This CDR3 contains 15 residues. The ends lost 0 bases at V and 4 bases at J; junction bases unmatched: 4. In nucleotides, the CDR3 is TGTGCCAGCAGTTTAGCGGGACAGGGTCAGTACGAGCAGTACTTC. This gives the protein CASSLAGQGQYEQYF.

The J gene is TRBJ2-5, the V gene TRBV29-1; D tentatively reads TRBD1 or TRBD2 (6 bases each). The CDR3 spans 13 residues. Between the trimmed V and J ends, which lost 4 bases and 4 bases, there was a span of 13 bases. Germline CDR1 and CDR2: SQVTM and ANQGSEA. The CDR3 sequence is CSVARGPRETQYF. In DNA form, the CDR3 reads TGCAGCGTTGCTCGGGGGCCCCGAGAGACCCAGTACTTC.

The chain has TRBV14 and TRBJ2-7; 11 bases agree with TRBD2. From germline, CDR1 is SGHDN and CDR2 FVKESK. CDR3 length: 16 amino acids. V was pared by 1 base and J by 7 bases, with 9 bases of the junction left unmatched. The CDR3 here is CASSQAGLAVRDEQYF. As DNA, the CDR3 is TGTGCCAGCAGCCAAGCGGGACTAGCGGTAAGGGATGAGCAGTACTTC.

A note on this clonotype: At one end the junction does not follow the germline gene, possibly because of a read error. The CDR3: CASSEVSDTEAFF. The CDR3 DNA sequence: TGTGCCAGTAGTGAAGTCAGCGACACTGAAGCTTTCTTT. The chain links TRBV6-1 to TRBJ1-1; no definite D call. The CDR3 contains 13 residues. Germline V gene sequence: CDR1 MNHNS, CDR2 SASEGT.

This clonotype was detected only a few times. The chain is built from TRBV6-1 and TRBJ2-1; perhaps TRBD1 as D (5 bases). The closer fit of TRBJ2-7 to the DNA end suggests the J call may be wrong. In germline, CDR1 is MNHNS, CDR2 SASEGT. This CDR3 has 12 amino acids. CDR3: CASQGPMGEQYF. In DNA, the CDR3 is TGTGCCAGCCAGGGTCCCATGGGGGAGCAGTACTTC.

This clonotype was seen repeatedly, ten times or more. The chain joins TRBV4-2 to TRBJ2-7, with D unclear. V lost 1 base, J lost 2 bases, and 12 bases lay in between. CDR1 is LGHNA and CDR2 is YNFKEQ in the germline V gene. The CDR3 totals 15 residues. For the CDR3, the DNA is TGTGCCAGCAGCCAAGTAGGCGCGACACCCTACGAGCAGTACTTC. It specifies CASSQVGATPYEQYF.

DNA of the CDR3: TGTGCCAGTAGTACGGGTCGGGGGGGATTTTTTAATGAGCAGTACTTC. Translating it yields CASSTGRGGFFNEQYF. The rearrangement uses TRBV19 and TRBJ2-5; 8 bases line up with TRBD2. Germline CDR1 LNHDA, CDR2 SQIVND (reference sequence). CDR3 length: 16 residues. V dropped 4 bases and J dropped 11; count of bases not matched to a gene: 18.

This clonotype has a count of ten or more. The CDR3 DNA follows: TGTGCCAGCAGCCCAAATAGCAATCAGCCCCAGCATTTT. It specifies CASSPNSNQPQHF. J is TRBJ1-5 and V is TRBV12-3 or TRBV12-4; no clear D gene. V was shortened by 6 bases and J by 0 bases, with 6 bases between the two germline ends. CDR3 length: 13 amino acids.

This rearrangement joins TRBV5-1 to TRBJ1-6, with D hard to call. Between the trimmed V and J ends, which lost 4 bases and 0 bases, there was a span of 11 bases. Germline V gene data show CDR1 as SGHRS and CDR2 as YFSETQ. CDR3 size: 16 residues. For the CDR3, the DNA is TGCGCCAGCAGCCCCGGGTATAACTCCTATAATTCACCCCTCCACTTT. It codes for CASSPGYNSYNSPLHF.

This clonotype was found a few times. The chain has TRBV11-1 and TRBJ2-3, with a possible D match to TRBD1 (6 bases). The CDR3 length is 15 residues. Germline V gene data show CDR1 as SGHAT and CDR2 as FQDESV (reference sequence). The germline V and J ends were trimmed by 4 bases and 2 bases, with 13 bases remaining between them. As DNA, the CDR3 is TGTGCCAGCAGCTCTCAGGGACACAACACAGATACGCAGTATTTT. Translating gives CASSSQGHNTDTQYF.

The rearrangement links TRBV12-3 or TRBV12-4 to TRBJ1-5; maybe TRBD1 (5 bases). Trimming pared 0 bases from V and 6 bases from J, leaving 12 bases between. The CDR3 runs to 15 residues. The CDR3 DNA sequence: TGTGCCAGCAGTTTAGCTCGCAGGAGGGGTCAGCCCCAGCATTTT. It translates to CASSLARRRGQPQHF.

The chain recombines TRBV20-1 with TRBJ2-3, with 10 bases lining up with TRBD2. The germline gives CDR1 DFQATT, CDR2 SNEGSKA (reference sequence). This CDR3 has 15 residues. V shed 5 bases and J 3 bases; nucleotides not matched to a gene: 8. CDR3 region: CSALLSGGVTDTQYF. The CDR3 coding sequence is TGCAGTGCTTTATTAAGCGGGGGGGTTACAGATACGCAGTATTTT.

A few counts support this clonotype. The chain is built from TRBV14 and TRBJ2-7; no definite D call. V was shortened by 0 bases and J by 2 bases, with 11 bases between the two germline ends. The CDR3 has 15 amino acids. The germline gives CDR1 SGHDN, CDR2 FVKESK. The CDR3 nucleotides read TGTGCCAGCAGCCAAGAGAAAGGGCCTACCTACGAGCAGTACTTC. The encoded protein is CASSQEKGPTYEQYF.

The genes are TRBV7-9 and TRBJ2-4, with a possible D match to TRBD1 (6 bases). V lost 7 bases to trimming and J lost 7 bases, with 17 bases between them. Looked up from germline, CDR1 is SEHNR and CDR2 is FQNEAQ (reference sequence). This CDR3 has 14 amino acids. The DNA for the CDR3 is TGTGCCAGCACCACTACAGGGAGACATAACATTCAGTACTTC. It yields the protein CASTTTGRHNIQYF.

The chain is built from TRBV5-1 and TRBJ2-7, with 11 positions matching TRBD2. The CDR3 length is 15 residues. V shed 4 bases, J shed 3 bases, and the junction held 6 bases outside the gene matches. Germline CDR1 and CDR2: SGHRS and YFSETQ. Here the CDR3 DNA reads TGCGCCAGCAGCCAACCTAGCGGGAGGATCTACGAGCAGTACTTC. The encoded protein is CASSQPSGRIYEQYF.